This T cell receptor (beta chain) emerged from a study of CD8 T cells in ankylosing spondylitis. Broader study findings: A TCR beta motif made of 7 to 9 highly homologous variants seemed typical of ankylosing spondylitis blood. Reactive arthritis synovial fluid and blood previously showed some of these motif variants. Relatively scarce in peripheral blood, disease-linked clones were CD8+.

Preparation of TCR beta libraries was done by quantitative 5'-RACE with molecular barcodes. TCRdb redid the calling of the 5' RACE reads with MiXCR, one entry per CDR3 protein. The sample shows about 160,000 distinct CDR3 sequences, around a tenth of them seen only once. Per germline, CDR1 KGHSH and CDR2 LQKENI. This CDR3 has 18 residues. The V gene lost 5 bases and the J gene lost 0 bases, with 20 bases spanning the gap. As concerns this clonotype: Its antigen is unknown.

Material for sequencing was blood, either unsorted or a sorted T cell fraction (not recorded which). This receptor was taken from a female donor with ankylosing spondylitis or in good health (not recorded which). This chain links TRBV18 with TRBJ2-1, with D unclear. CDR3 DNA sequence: TGTGCCAGCTCATCTTCGAACCCCTCTGCTCGCTCCTACAATGAGCAGTTCTTC. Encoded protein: CASSSSNPSARSYNEQFF.